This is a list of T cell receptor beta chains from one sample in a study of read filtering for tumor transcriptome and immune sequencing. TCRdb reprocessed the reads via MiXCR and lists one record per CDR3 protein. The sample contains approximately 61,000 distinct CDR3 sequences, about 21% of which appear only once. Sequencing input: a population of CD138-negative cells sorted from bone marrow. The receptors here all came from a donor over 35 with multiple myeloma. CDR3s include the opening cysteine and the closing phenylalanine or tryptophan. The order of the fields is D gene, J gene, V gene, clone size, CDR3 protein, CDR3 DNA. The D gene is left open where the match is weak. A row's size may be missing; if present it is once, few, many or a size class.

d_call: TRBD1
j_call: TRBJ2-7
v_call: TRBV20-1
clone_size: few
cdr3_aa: CSAIPGQGATEQYF
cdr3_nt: TGCAGTGCGATCCCGGGACAGGGGGCGACCGAGCAGTACTTC

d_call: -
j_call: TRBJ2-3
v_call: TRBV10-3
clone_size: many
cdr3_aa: CAISEPEDTQYF
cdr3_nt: TGTGCCATCAGTGAGCCGGAGGATACGCAGTATTTT

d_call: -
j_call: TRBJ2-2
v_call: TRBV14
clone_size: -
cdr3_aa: CASSQGLIGSGELFF
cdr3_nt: TGTGCCAGCAGCCAAGGCCTGATAGGGTCCGGGGAGCTGTTTTTT

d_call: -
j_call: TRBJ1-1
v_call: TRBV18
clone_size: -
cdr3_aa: CASSLGTTEAFF
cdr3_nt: TGTGCCAGCTCACTCGGGACGACTGAAGCTTTCTTT

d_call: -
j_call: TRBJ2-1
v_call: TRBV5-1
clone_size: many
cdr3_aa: CASTTTGSGLINEQFF
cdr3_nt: TGCGCCAGCACCACCACCGGAAGTGGCCTTATCAATGAGCAGTTCTTC

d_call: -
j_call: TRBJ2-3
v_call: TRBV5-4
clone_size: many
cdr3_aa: CASSFSQGGTDMQYF
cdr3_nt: TGTGCCAGCAGCTTCTCGCAGGGAGGGACAGATATGCAGTATTTT

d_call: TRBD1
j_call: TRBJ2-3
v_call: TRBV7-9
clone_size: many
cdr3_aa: CASSFERVRTGSTDTQYF
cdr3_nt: TGTGCCAGCAGCTTCGAACGAGTAAGGACAGGGAGCACAGATACGCAGTATTTT

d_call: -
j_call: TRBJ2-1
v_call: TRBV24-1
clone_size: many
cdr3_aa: CATRDTKDEQFF
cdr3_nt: TGTGCCACCCGGGATACTAAGGATGAGCAGTTCTTC

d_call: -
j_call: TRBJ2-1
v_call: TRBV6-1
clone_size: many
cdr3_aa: CASKYNEQFF
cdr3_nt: TGTGCCAGCAAATACAATGAGCAGTTCTTC

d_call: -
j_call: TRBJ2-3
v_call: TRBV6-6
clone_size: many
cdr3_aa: CASSPSMNTQYF
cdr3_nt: TGTGCCAGCAGCCCCTCTATGAATACGCAGTATTTT

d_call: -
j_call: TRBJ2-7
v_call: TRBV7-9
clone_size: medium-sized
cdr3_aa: CASSFERNSYEQYF
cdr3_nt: TGTGCCAGCAGCTTTGAGCGGAACTCCTACGAGCAGTACTTC

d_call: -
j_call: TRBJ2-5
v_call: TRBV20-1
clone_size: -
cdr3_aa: CSATGVAGSGTQYF
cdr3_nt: TGCAGTGCAACAGGGGTGGCGGGGTCCGGGACCCAGTACTTC

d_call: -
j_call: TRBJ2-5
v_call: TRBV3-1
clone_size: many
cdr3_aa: CASSQDKKTQYF
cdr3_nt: TGTGCCAGCAGCCAAGATAAAAAGACCCAGTACTTC

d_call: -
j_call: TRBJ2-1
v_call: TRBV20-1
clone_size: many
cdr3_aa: CSATRGVGGGHSYNEQFF
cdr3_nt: TGCAGTGCTACAAGGGGGGTAGGCGGGGGCCACTCCTACAATGAGCAGTTCTTC

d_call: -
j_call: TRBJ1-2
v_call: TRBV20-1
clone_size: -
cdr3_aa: CSAPTGPNYGYTF
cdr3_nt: TGCAGTGCTCCGACAGGCCCTAACTATGGCTACACCTTC

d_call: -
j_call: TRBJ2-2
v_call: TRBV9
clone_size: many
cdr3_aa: CASSPLRIGAGELFF
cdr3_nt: TGTGCCAGCAGCCCCCTCCGGATAGGGGCCGGGGAGCTGTTTTTT

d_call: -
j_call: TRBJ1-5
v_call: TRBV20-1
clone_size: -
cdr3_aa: CSAAVQVSNQPQHF
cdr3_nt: TGCAGTGCGGCGGTACAGGTCAGCAATCAGCCCCAGCATTTT

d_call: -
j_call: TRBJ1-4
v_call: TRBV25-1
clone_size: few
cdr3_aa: CASSTWGATNEKLFF
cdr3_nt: TGTGCCAGCAGCACATGGGGGGCAACTAATGAAAAACTGTTTTTT

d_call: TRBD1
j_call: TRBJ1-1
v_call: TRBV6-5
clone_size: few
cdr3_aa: CASCETGATEAFF
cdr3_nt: TGTGCCAGCTGTGAGACAGGGGCCACTGAAGCTTTCTTT

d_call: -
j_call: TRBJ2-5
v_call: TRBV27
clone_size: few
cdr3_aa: CASRSRTRETQYF
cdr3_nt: TGTGCCAGCAGAAGTAGGACCCGGGAGACCCAGTACTTC

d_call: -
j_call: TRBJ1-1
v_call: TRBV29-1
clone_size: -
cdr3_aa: CSVESQQNTEAFF
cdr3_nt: TGCAGCGTTGAAAGTCAGCAGAACACTGAAGCTTTCTTT

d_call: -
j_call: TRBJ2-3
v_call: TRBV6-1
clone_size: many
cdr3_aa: CASSQTLVGADTQYF
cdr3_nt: TGTGCCAGCAGTCAAACCCTCGTAGGGGCAGATACGCAGTATTTT

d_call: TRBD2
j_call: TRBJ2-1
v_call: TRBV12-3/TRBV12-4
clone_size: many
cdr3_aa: CASASAGGVRNEQFF
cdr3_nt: TGTGCCAGCGCAAGCGCGGGGGGGGTACGGAATGAGCAGTTCTTC

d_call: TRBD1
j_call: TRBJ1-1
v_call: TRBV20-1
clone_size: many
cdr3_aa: CSARKQGANTEAFF
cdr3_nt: TGCAGTGCTAGAAAACAGGGGGCGAACACTGAAGCTTTCTTT

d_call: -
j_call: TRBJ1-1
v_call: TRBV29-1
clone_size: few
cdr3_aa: CSVGTRGGMNTEAFF
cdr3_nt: TGCAGCGTTGGAACAAGGGGGGGGATGAACACTGAAGCTTTCTTT

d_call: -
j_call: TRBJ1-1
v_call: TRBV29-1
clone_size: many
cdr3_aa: CSVEYGHNTEAFF
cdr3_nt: TGCAGCGTTGAATATGGACACAACACTGAAGCTTTCTTT

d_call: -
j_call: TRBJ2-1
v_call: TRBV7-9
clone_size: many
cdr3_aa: CASLAGSSYNEQFF
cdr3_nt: TGTGCCAGCCTCGCGGGGAGCTCCTACAATGAGCAGTTCTTC

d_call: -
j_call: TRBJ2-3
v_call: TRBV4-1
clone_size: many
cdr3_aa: CASSPDPVDTQYF
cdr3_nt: TGCGCCAGCAGCCCGGACCCTGTCGATACGCAGTATTTT

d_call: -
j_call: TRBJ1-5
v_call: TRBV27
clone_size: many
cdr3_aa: CASSLGGSNQPQHF
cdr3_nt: TGTGCCAGTAGCCTCGGGGGTAGCAATCAGCCCCAGCATTTT

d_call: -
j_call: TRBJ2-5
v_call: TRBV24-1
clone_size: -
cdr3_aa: CATGWEGMETRYF
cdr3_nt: TGTGCCACCGGGTGGGAAGGCATGGAGACCCGGTACTTC

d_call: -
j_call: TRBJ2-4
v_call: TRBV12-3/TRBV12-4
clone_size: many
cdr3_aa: CASSSTVPPNIQYF
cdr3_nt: TGTGCCAGCAGTTCGACTGTTCCCCCAAACATTCAGTACTTC

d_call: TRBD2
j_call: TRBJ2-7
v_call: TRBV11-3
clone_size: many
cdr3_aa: CASSPGLAGFYEQYF
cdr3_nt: TGTGCCAGCAGCCCGGGACTAGCGGGATTCTACGAGCAGTACTTC

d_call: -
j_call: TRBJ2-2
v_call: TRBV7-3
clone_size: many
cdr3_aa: CASSLTGAYTGELFF
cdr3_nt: TGTGCCAGCAGCTTAACGGGGGCTTACACCGGGGAGCTGTTTTTT

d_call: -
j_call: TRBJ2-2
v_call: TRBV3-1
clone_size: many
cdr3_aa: CASNSRVDTGELFF
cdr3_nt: TGTGCCAGCAATAGCCGGGTGGACACCGGGGAGCTGTTTTTT

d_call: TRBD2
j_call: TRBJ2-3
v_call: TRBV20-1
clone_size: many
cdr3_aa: CSAISLAGGLDTQYF
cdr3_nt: TGCAGTGCTATCTCCCTGGCGGGGGGTTTAGATACGCAGTATTTT

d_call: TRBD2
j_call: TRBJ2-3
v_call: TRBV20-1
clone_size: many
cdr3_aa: CSAILAEIPTDTQYF
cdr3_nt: TGCAGTGCTATCCTAGCGGAAATACCGACAGATACGCAGTATTTT

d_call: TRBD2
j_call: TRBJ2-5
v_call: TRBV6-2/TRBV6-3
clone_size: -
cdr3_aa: CASWREGLGETQYF
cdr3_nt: TGTGCCAGCTGGCGGGAGGGCCTGGGAGAGACCCAGTACTTC

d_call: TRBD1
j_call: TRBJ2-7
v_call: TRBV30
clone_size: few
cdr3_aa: CAWSVLGQGASYEQYF
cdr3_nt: TGTGCCTGGAGTGTCCTGGGACAGGGGGCTTCCTACGAGCAGTACTTC

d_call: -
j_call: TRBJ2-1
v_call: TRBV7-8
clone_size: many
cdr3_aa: CASSFMTEQFF
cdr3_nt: TGTGCCAGCAGCTTTATGACTGAGCAGTTCTTC

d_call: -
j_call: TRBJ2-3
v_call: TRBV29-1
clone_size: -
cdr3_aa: CSVEAGLGSTDTQYF
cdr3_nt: TGCAGCGTTGAAGCGGGGCTGGGTTCGACAGATACGCAGTATTTT

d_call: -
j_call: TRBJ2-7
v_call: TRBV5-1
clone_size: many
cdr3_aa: CASSLNGVSYEQYF
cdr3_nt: TGCGCCAGCAGCTTGAACGGGGTATCCTACGAGCAGTACTTC

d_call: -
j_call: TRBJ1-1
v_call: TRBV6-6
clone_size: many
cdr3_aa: CASSEQGTEAFF
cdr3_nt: TGTGCCAGCAGCGAACAGGGAACTGAAGCTTTCTTT

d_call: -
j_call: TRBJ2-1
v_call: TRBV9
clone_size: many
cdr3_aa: CASSVQQGKNEQFF
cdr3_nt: TGTGCCAGCAGCGTACAACAGGGAAAAAATGAGCAGTTCTTC

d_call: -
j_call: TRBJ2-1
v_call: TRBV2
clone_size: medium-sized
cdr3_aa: CASSLYNEQFF
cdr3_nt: TGTGCCAGCAGTTTGTATAATGAGCAGTTCTTC

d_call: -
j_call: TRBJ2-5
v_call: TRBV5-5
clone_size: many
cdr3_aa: CASSLAGVGFETQYF
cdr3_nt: TGTGCCAGCAGCTTGGCAGGTGTCGGTTTCGAGACCCAGTACTTC

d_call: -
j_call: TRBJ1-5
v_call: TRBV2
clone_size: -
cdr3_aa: CASLPAGDPRQPQHF
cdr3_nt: TGTGCCAGCCTCCCCGCAGGGGACCCCAGGCAGCCCCAGCATTTT

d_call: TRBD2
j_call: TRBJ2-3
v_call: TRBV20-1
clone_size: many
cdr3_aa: CSASPAGGPDTQYF
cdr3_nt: TGCAGTGCTAGCCCAGCGGGGGGGCCAGATACGCAGTATTTT

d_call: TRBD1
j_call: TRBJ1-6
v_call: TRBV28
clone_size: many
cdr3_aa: CASSLPQGRNSPLHF
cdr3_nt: TGTGCCAGCAGTCTCCCACAGGGGAGGAATTCACCCCTCCACTTT

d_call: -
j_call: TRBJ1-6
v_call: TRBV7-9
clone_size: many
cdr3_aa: CASNPGRDNSPLHF
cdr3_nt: TGTGCCAGCAACCCGGGCCGAGATAATTCACCCCTCCACTTT

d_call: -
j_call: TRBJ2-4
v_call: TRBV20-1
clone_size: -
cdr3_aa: CSAPPSSAAKDIQYF
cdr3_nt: TGCAGTGCTCCACCGTCGTCTGCAGCCAAAGACATTCAGTACTTC

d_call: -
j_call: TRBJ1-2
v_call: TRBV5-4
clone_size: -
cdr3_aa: CASSQRGRANYGYTF
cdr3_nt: TGTGCCAGCAGCCAGAGGGGCAGGGCGAACTATGGCTACACCTTC

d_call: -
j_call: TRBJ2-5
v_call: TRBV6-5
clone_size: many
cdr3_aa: CASTRFSGGLETQYF
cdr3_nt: TGTGCCAGCACCCGCTTCTCTGGGGGGTTGGAGACCCAGTACTTC

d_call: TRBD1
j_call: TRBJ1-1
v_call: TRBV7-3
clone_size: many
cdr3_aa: CASSLTGQGGTEAFF
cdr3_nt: TGTGCCAGCAGCTTAACCGGGCAGGGGGGCACTGAAGCTTTCTTT

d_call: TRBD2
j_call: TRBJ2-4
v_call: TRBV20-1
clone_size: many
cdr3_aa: CSASSARIAGAKNIQYF
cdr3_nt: TGCAGTGCTAGTTCCGCGAGGATAGCGGGAGCCAAAAACATTCAGTACTTC

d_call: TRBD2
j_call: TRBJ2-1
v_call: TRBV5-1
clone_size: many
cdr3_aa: CASSLGTSGANFEQFF
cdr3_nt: TGCGCCAGCAGCTTGGGGACTAGCGGGGCGAACTTTGAGCAGTTCTTC

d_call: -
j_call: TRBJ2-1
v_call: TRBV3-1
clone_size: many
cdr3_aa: CASSRPGNEQFF
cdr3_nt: TGTGCCAGCAGCCGACCTGGGAATGAGCAGTTCTTC

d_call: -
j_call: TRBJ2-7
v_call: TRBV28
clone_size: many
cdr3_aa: CASSLSLGSYEQYF
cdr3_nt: TGTGCCAGCAGTTTATCGTTAGGGTCCTACGAGCAGTACTTC

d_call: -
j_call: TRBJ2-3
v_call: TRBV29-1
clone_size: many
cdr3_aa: CSVPDSWPDTQYF
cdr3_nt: TGCAGCGTTCCGGACAGTTGGCCAGATACGCAGTATTTT

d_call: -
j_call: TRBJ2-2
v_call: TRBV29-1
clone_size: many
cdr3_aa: CSVRESGNTGELFF
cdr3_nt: TGCAGCGTTCGTGAATCGGGTAACACCGGGGAGCTGTTTTTT

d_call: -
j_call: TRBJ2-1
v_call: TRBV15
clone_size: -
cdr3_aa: CATSRVLKGENEQFF
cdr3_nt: TGTGCCACCAGCAGAGTACTGAAAGGGGAGAATGAGCAGTTCTTC